This is a list of T cell receptor beta chains from one sample in a study of CD8 T cells in Susac syndrome. Using its own MiXCR run on the immunoSEQ multiplex PCR reads, TCRdb lists one record per CDR3 protein. Of some 130,000 distinct CDR3 sequences in the sample, approximately 95% were seen once. Source material: CD8+ T cells from PBMCs. Source of these receptors: a human donor with Susac syndrome. The CDR3 runs from the conserved cysteine through the conserved F or W. The order of the fields is CDR3 length, V gene, J gene, CDR3 protein.

>14|TRBV27|TRBJ2-1
CASSLVPRESFQFF
>12|TRBV7-3|TRBJ2-1
CASSSHSNEQFF
>13|TRBV6-5|TRBJ2-1
CASSYNLASEQFF
>16|TRBV3-1|TRBJ2-1
CASSQVEADTPPEQFF
>16|TRBV7-9|TRBJ2-7
CASSSSPRQPIYEQYF
>16|TRBV13|TRBJ2-3
CASSLGRGLATDTQYF
>14|TRBV29-1|TRBJ2-7
CSVDSSTSSYEQYF
>14|TRBV20-1|TRBJ2-7
CSARDAKIAYEQYF
>14|TRBV27|TRBJ2-7
CASSLGGRASEQYF
>11|TRBV12-3/TRBV12-4|TRBJ2-7
CASSLRNEQYF
>12|TRBV12-3/TRBV12-4|TRBJ1-2
CASSLWGNGYTF
>14|TRBV4-1|TRBJ1-1
CASSQDQVNTEAFF
>13|TRBV6-4|TRBJ2-7
CANTSGRAYEQYF
>13|TRBV27|TRBJ2-7
CASSFGAFYEQYF
>13|TRBV25-1|TRBJ2-7
CASSVTDRYEQYF
>15|TRBV20-1|TRBJ2-7
CSARDWQAVEVEQYF
>15|TRBV9|TRBJ2-3
CASSGGGDITDTQYF
>14|TRBV29-1|TRBJ2-1
CSVEEISGSTEQFF
>13|TRBV12-3/TRBV12-4|TRBJ2-7
CASSLLAGDEQYF
>12|TRBV29-1|TRBJ1-2
CSTIRDKYGYTF
>13|TRBV27|TRBJ2-1
CASSRGLGSEGFF
>15|TRBV27|TRBJ2-7
CASSLGPSGSNEQYF
>14|TRBV4-2|TRBJ2-7
CASSQGNGGSEQYF
>18|TRBV24-1|TRBJ2-1
CATSDSAVGTGLNNEQFF
>14|TRBV12-3/TRBV12-4|TRBJ1-1
CASSPWTGNTEAFF
>17|TRBV5-1|TRBJ2-3
CASSLDFGQVVTDTQYF
>13|TRBV29-1|TRBJ2-2
CSVRTANTGELFF
>16|TRBV9|TRBJ2-2
CASSARLAANTGELFF
>17|TRBV28|TRBJ2-5
CASSRGTSGSWQETQYF
>14|TRBV12-5|TRBJ2-7
CASEGTGGSSEQYF
>15|TRBV5-1|TRBJ2-7
CASSLYSGINYEQYF
>17|TRBV15|TRBJ2-7
CATSRGRATSSSYEQYF
>18|TRBV18|TRBJ1-4
CASSPALLQGAINEKLFF
>14|TRBV28|TRBJ2-7
CASSASGTVYEQYF
>13|TRBV2|TRBJ2-4
CASRGGQGNIQYF
>15|TRBV6-6|TRBJ1-2
CASSYGTGSNYGYTF
>17|TRBV4-1|TRBJ2-2
CASSQGPGGINTGELFF
>11|TRBV11-1|TRBJ2-2
CASSPGWELFF
>16|TRBV7-9|TRBJ2-1
CASSSTSSGSGGEQFF
>17|TRBV13|TRBJ2-1
CASSSGGVDYYTPEQFF
>15|TRBV6-5|TRBJ2-5
CASSHTPGSQETQYF
>12|TRBV5-4|TRBJ1-1
CASSPGHTEAFF
>17|TRBV7-9|TRBJ2-1
CASRARPTSGNYNEQFF
>19|TRBV15|TRBJ2-2
CATSCWGARSLTDTGELFF
>16|TRBV4-1|TRBJ2-7
CASSQTPLSSGYEQYF
>14|TRBV9|TRBJ2-3
CASSVEGATDTQYF
>15|TRBV20-1|TRBJ2-7
CSARVPTTSGGEQYF
>17|TRBV9|TRBJ2-3
CASSVGFLSNIGDTQYF
>15|TRBV6-5|TRBJ2-7
CASSYSTSPLGEQYF
>15|TRBV20-1|TRBJ2-1
CSARAGDATYNEQFF
>13|TRBV7-3|TRBJ2-7
CASTYPLLYEQYF